The 3 T cell receptor beta chains given below trace back to one sample, sequenced in a study of shared clonotypes between healthy human individuals. CD8 cells regarded as naive lacked CD45RO, were positively chosen for CCR7, and omitted terminally differentiated effector memory CD45RA+ cells. Sequencing was performed with immunoSEQ multiplex PCR; in TCRdb, only in-frame clones are kept and a portion is missing. The sample has around 600,000 clones, roughly 98% seen once. Input material: naive CD8+ T cells sorted from blood. These receptors were collected from a man aged 25 to 40 in good health.

This chain joins TRBV7-9 and TRBJ2-3, with 8 nucleotides matching TRBD1. CDR1 and CDR2 from the germline V gene are SEHNR and FQNEAQ (reference sequence). This CDR3 is built from 15 residues. Trimming at V came to 4 bases and at J to 0 bases, leaving 3 bases not matched to a gene. CDR3 residues: CASSWRQGSTDTQYF. CDR3 nucleotides: TGTGCCAGCAGCTGGAGACAGGGGAGCACAGATACGCAGTATTTT.

The genes are TRBV5-5 and TRBJ1-4; D is undetermined. This CDR3 is 17 amino acids long. The V gene's germline CDR1 is SGHKS and CDR2 YYEKEE (reference sequence). V was trimmed by 0 bases and J by 3 bases, leaving 15 bases between them. The CDR3 nucleotides read TGTGCCAGCAGCTTGGGAGGCGGAGAGTGGGCTAATGAAAAACTGTTTTTT. It codes for CASSLGGGEWANEKLFF.

As for this clone: The same CDR3 can be traced to other DNA sequences in this sample. CDR3: CASRGHEQYF. CDR3 coding DNA: TGTGCCAGCAGGGGACACGAGCAGTACTTC. The chain has TRBV2 and TRBJ2-7; D may be TRBD1 or TRBD2 (5 bases each). The CDR3 runs to 10 residues. Trimming left V 6 bases short and J 5 bases short, with 5 bases between. Germline assignment: CDR1 SNHLY and CDR2 FYNNEI.